These 11 T cell receptor beta chains came from one sample sequenced in a study of T cell responses to AZD1222 COVID-19 vaccine (dated by TCRdb to the early 2020s). Library method: the immunoSEQ multiplex PCR assay. The table comes from immuneACCESS by way of TCRdb, which keeps in-frame sequences with V and J called. Part of the clones is missing from these tables; in studies checked, under half for an unresolved V gene and the rest for unknown reasons. The sample profile shows 150,000 or so clones; more than 85% of them were found once. Approximately 4.9% of the sample rests with the top ten. The time point label here, explained by the study, means: baseline before first vaccination. This specimen was peripheral blood, taken on day 0 of AZD1222 vaccination. These receptor sequences come from an adult in good health.

The V and J genes are TRBV11-2 and TRBJ2-5; tentatively, D is TRBD1 (5 bases). The V end lost 4 bases, the J end lost 8 bases, and 8 bases lay between the germline ends. The CDR3 runs to 11 residues. Germline CDR1 reads SGHAT; CDR2 reads FQNNGV. This CDR3 is CASSSRTTQYF. In DNA, the CDR3 is TGTGCCAGCAGCTCCCGGACAACCCAGTACTTC.

Turning to this clone: This sample also contains other DNA sequences that code for the same CDR3. The gene calls are TRBV15 and TRBJ2-7; D not certain. The germline V gene has CDR1 LNHNV and CDR2 YYDKDF (reference sequence). CDR3 length: 14 residues. V was cut by 0 bases and J by 0 bases, with 6 bases left in between. The CDR3 loop reads CATSRDRASYEQYF. The CDR3 DNA reads TGTGCCACCAGCAGAGATCGGGCCTCCTACGAGCAGTACTTC.

V gene TRBV6-5 combines with J gene TRBJ1-4; D remains ambiguous. V dropped 6 bases and J dropped 8 bases, with 16 bases sitting between them. Germline V gene lookup returns CDR1 MNHEY and CDR2 SVGAGI. The CDR3 is 14 residues long. In DNA form, the CDR3 reads TGTGCCAGCAGGCCCTCGGGGTTCCAGGAAAAACTGTTTTTT. Translated, it gives CASRPSGFQEKLFF.

The chain links TRBV7-9 to TRBJ2-1; 8 bases align to TRBD2. The trim removed 1 base at V and 6 bases at J, leaving 2 bases unmatched. The CDR3 contains 14 residues. The germline V gene has CDR1 SEHNR and CDR2 FQNEAQ (reference sequence). CDR3 bases: TGTGCCAGCAGCTTAGGCGGGAGGTTCAATGAGCAGTTCTTC. Protein product: CASSLGGRFNEQFF. Full variable domain (missing parts from reference TRBV7-9 and TRBJ2-1): DTGVSQNPRHKITKRGQNVTFRCDPISEHNRLYWYRQTLGQGPEFLTYFQNEAQLEKSRLLSDRFSAERPKGSFSTLEIQRTEQGDSAMYLCASSLGGRFNEQFFGPGTRLTVL.

This chain joins TRBV11-2 and TRBJ2-7; D is undetermined. The germline CDR1 and CDR2 sequences are SGHAT and FQNNGV. The CDR3 length is 14 residues. Deletions cut 1 base from V and 1 base from J, with 8 bases between. This CDR3 reads CASSLAPSSYEQYF. Here the CDR3 DNA reads TGTGCCAGCAGCTTAGCTCCCAGTTCCTACGAGCAGTACTTC.

This sequence joins TRBV19 and TRBJ1-1; 10 bases are shared with TRBD1. CDR3 size: 13 residues. Trimming took 4 bases from V and 10 from J; bases not matched to a gene: 6. Per germline, CDR1 LNHDA and CDR2 SQIVND (reference sequence). The CDR3 here is CASSTTGTGVAFF. DNA of the CDR3: TGTGCCAGTAGTACTACCGGGACAGGGGTAGCTTTCTTT. The full variable domain, rest sourced from reference TRBV19 and TRBJ1-1, is DGGITQSPKYLFRKEGQNVTLSCEQNLNHDAMYWYRQDPGQGLRLIYYSQIVNDFQKGDIAEGYSVSREKKESFPLTVTSAQKNPTAFYLCASSTTGTGVAFFGQGTRLTVV.

The rearrangement links TRBV5-4 to TRBJ1-2; no reliable D call. Trimming pared 1 base from V and 1 base from J, leaving 17 bases between. Germline loops: CDR1 SGHNT, CDR2 YYREEE (reference sequence). This CDR3 is 17 amino acids long. For the CDR3, the DNA is TGTGCCAGCAGCTTGAGCGTCGAGGTAACCCGTAACTATGGCTACACCTTC. Protein product: CASSLSVEVTRNYGYTF. Together with reference TRBV5-4 and TRBJ1-2, the CDR3 gives the full variable domain: ETGVTQSPTHLIKTRGQQVTLRCSSQSGHNTVSWYQQALGQGPQFIFQYYREEENGRGNFPPRFSGLQFPNYSSELNVNALELDDSALYLCASSLSVEVTRNYGYTFGSGTRLTVV.

V is TRBV5-1 and J is TRBJ2-7, with 10 positions matching TRBD1. Per the germline V gene, CDR1 is SGHRS and CDR2 is YFSETQ. The CDR3 is 16 amino acids. Germline trimming cut 4 bases from V and 2 bases from J; bases unmatched to any gene: 9. CDR3 protein: CASSETTGTGAYEQYF. DNA of the CDR3: TGCGCCAGCAGCGAGACGACCGGGACAGGGGCCTACGAGCAGTACTTC.

The chain uses TRBV12-3 or TRBV12-4 and TRBJ2-1; no reliable D call. V was pared by 2 bases and J by 13 bases, with 12 bases between. The CDR3 has 12 amino acids. The DNA of the CDR3 is TGTGCCAGCAGTTTATTTCGGTCCAACCAGTTCTTC. It yields the protein CASSLFRSNQFF.

This clone appeared once. The chain couples TRBV11-2 to TRBJ2-1, with TRBD2 matching 7 bases. V was pared by 3 bases and J by 1 base, with 12 bases of the junction left unmatched. CDR1 is SGHAT and CDR2 is FQNNGV in the germline V gene. CDR3 size: 18 residues. The CDR3 is CASSLARGRAFSYNEQFF. The DNA for the CDR3 is TGTGCCAGCAGCTTGGCGCGCGGGAGAGCTTTTTCCTACAATGAGCAGTTCTTC.

V and J are TRBV7-3 and TRBJ2-1, with a possible D match to TRBD2 (6 bases). V lost 2 bases and J lost 9, with 14 bases in between. This CDR3 has 14 residues. Germline CDR1 is SGHTA and CDR2 is FQGTGA. CDR3 in DNA: TGTGCCAGCAGCTTACGACTAGGGGTGAGTGAGCAGTTCTTC. It yields the protein CASSLRLGVSEQFF. The whole variable domain, filled in from reference TRBV7-3 and TRBJ2-1, reads GAGVSQTPSNKVTEKGKYVELRCDPISGHTALYWYRQSLGQGPEFLIYFQGTGAADDSGLPNDRFFAVRPEGSVSTLKIQRTERGDSAVYLCASSLRLGVSEQFFGPGTRLTVL.